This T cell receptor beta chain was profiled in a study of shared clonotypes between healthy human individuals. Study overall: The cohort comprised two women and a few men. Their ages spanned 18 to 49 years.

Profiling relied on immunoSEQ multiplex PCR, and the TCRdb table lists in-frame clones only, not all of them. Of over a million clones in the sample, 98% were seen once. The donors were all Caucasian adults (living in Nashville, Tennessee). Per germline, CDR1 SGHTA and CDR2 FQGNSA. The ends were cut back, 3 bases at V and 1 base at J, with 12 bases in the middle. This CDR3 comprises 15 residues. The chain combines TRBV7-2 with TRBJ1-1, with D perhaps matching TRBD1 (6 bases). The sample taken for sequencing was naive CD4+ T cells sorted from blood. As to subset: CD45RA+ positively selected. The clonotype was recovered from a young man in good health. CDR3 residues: CASSFGGRRNTEAFF. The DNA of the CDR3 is TGTGCCAGCAGCTTCGGGGGCAGGAGGAACACTGAAGCTTTCTTT.